The clone carrying this T cell receptor beta chain showed up just once. The CDR3 consists of 12 residues. The germline gives CDR1 SGHKS, CDR2 YYEKEE (reference sequence). Trimming took off 4 bases at V and 7 bases at J, with 11 bases between the two ends. The data were obtained in a study of blood T cell repertoires in COVID-19. Study-wide background: COVID-19 samples collected from the United States, Italy and Spain covered acute and convalescent phases. T cells, B-cell-depleted T cells, or PBMCs provided the cDNA or gDNA that served as material.

In the original workflow: Using reference gene primer amplification, nucleated cell counts were estimated. This table comes from immunoSEQ multiplex PCR, and its TCRdb copy is limited to in-frame clones, with some not included. The V and J calls and clone size are taken from that table; D and trimming were inferred from the DNA. The table records some 45,000 clones, around 84% of them present only once. This rearrangement joins TRBV5-5 to TRBJ1-2, with unresolved D. The source of this sequence is a man aged 70-80 years with acute or convalescent COVID-19. Sequenced sample: peripheral blood. The CDR3 DNA sequence: TGTGCCAGCAGCCTCCGGGAGGGTGGCTACACCTTC. It specifies CASSLREGGYTF. Variable domain in full (rest from reference TRBV5-5 and TRBJ1-2): DAGVTQSPTHLIKTRGQQVTLRCSPISGHKSVSWYQQVLGQGPQFIFQYYEKEERGRGNFPDRFSARQFPNYSSELNVNALLLGDSALYLCASSLREGGYTFGSGTRLTVV.